One and the same sample provided the 19 T cell receptor beta chains below, sequenced in a study of chemoradiotherapy in HPV16-positive cancers. Only in-frame clones appear in the TCRdb table, and some are missing; sequencing was by immunoSEQ multiplex PCR. Seen here are roughly 1,900 clones, roughly 95% observed once, and the top ten hold 2% to 2.5%. The starting material was tumor tissue, obtained from a patient who underwent chemoradiotherapy. These receptors were collected from a human donor with HPV-associated anogenital cancer.

This sequence joins TRBV29-1 and TRBJ2-4, with TRBD1 matching over 7 bases. Trimming removed 5 bases from V and 8 bases from J; junction bases left unmatched: 9. The CDR3 spans 13 residues. Per the germline V gene, CDR1 is SQVTM and CDR2 is ANQGSEA. CDR3 nucleotides: TGCAGCGTTCGTCGGGACAGCGGCGACATTCAGTACTTC. This sequence encodes CSVRRDSGDIQYF.

This clone was counted a single time. The chain employs TRBV4-1 and TRBJ2-1; D not certain. CDR1 and CDR2 (germline): MGHRA, YSYEKL. The germline V and J ends were trimmed by 0 bases and 0 bases, with 18 bases remaining between them. The CDR3 loop spans 19 amino acids. Written as DNA, the CDR3 is TGCGCCAGCAGCCAAGACGGTGTCAAGTGGGCCAGCTCCTACAATGAGCAGTTCTTC. Translation: CASSQDGVKWASSYNEQFF.

The chain carries TRBV19 and TRBJ2-3; TRBD1 agrees at 10 bases. Germline CDR1 is LNHDA and CDR2 is SQIVND (reference sequence). The CDR3 runs 17 residues. V was clipped by 1 base and J by 3 bases; unmatched bases: 7. The CDR3 DNA follows: TGTGCCAGTAGTATAGCAGTAGGGACAGGGGAGACAGATACGCAGTATTTT. It is translated as CASSIAVGTGETDTQYF.

This sequence joins TRBV28 and TRBJ2-1, with TRBD2 identical over 8 bases. With V trimmed by 3 bases and J by 7 bases, 14 bases remained unmatched. CDR3 size: 17 residues. Germline V gives CDR1 MDHEN, CDR2 SYDVKM. The chain's CDR3 is CASSFTEGLGPLNEQFF. The CDR3 DNA reads TGTGCCAGCAGTTTCACTGAGGGACTAGGCCCCTTGAATGAGCAGTTCTTC. Full variable domain (missing parts from reference TRBV28 and TRBJ2-1): DVKVTQSSRYLVKRTGEKVFLECVQDMDHENMFWYRQDPGLGLRLIYFSYDVKMKEKGDIPEGYSVSREKKERFSLILESASTNQTSMYLCASSFTEGLGPLNEQFFGPGTRLTVL.

V is TRBV20-1 and J is TRBJ2-1; D remains ambiguous. Germline V lookup: CDR1 DFQATT, CDR2 SNEGSKA (reference sequence). V shed 5 bases and J shed 7 bases, with 6 bases lying between them. This CDR3 region has 10 residues. CDR3 coding DNA: TGCAGTGCTGGTATTAATGAGCAGTTCTTC. Protein sequence: CSAGINEQFF.

This chain uses TRBV27 with TRBJ2-5; D is undetermined. The V end was cut by 1 base, the J end by 10 bases, with 16 bases between. This CDR3 spans 14 amino acids. Per germline, CDR1 MNHEY and CDR2 SMNVEV (reference sequence). The CDR3, as DNA: TGTGCCAGCAGTTTATTTAAGGACGCGTCGGGCCAGTACTTC. Translated, it gives CASSLFKDASGQYF.

The chain has TRBV28 and TRBJ1-1; 9 bases are shared with TRBD1. The germline V gene has CDR1 MDHEN and CDR2 SYDVKM. The length of the CDR3 is 13 residues. The V segment lost 8 bases and the J segment 6 bases; nucleotides outside the gene matches: 7. CDR3 sequence (DNA): TGTGCCAGCCGGGACAGGGCATTTGCTGAAGCTTTCTTT. Translating it yields CASRDRAFAEAFF.

The rearrangement joins TRBV4-1 to TRBJ2-1; 7 nucleotides line up with TRBD2. The CDR3 contains 16 residues. V lost 0 bases, J lost 3 bases, and 5 bases stayed unmatched. CDR1 and CDR2 from the germline V gene are MGHRA and YSYEKL. The CDR3 coding sequence is TGCGCCAGCAGCCAAGATACACGGGGGGTCTACAATGAGCAGTTCTTC. Protein: CASSQDTRGVYNEQFF.

The chain uses TRBV4-2 and TRBJ1-1, with TRBD1 as a possible D gene (6 bases). V lost 0 bases and J lost 11, with 16 bases in between. Germline V gene data show CDR1 as LGHNA and CDR2 as YNFKEQ. This CDR3 is 14 amino acids long. The CDR3 sequence: CASSQDLEGGLAFF. CDR3 DNA: TGTGCCAGCAGCCAAGACCTGGAGGGGGGTCTTGCTTTCTTT.

This clone was recorded once. The chain joins TRBV7-2 to TRBJ2-3; D uncertain. The germline gives CDR1 SGHTA, CDR2 FQGNSA. Trimming took off 5 bases at V and 5 bases at J, with 11 bases between the two ends. The CDR3 totals 13 residues. The DNA for the CDR3 is TGTGCCAGCAGCCCCCAAAGTGGAGATACGCAGTATTTT. This gives the protein CASSPQSGDTQYF.

In DNA, the CDR3 is TGTGCCAGCAGTTTATCGGGGGTTTCGACCTACAATGAGCAGTTCTTC. Residues: CASSLSGVSTYNEQFF. This sequence joins TRBV27 and TRBJ2-1; either TRBD1 or TRBD2 may fit D (5 bases each). This CDR3 comprises 16 residues. Germline V gives CDR1 MNHEY, CDR2 SMNVEV (reference sequence). V was pared by 0 bases and J by 2 bases, with 11 bases between.

This chain uses TRBV6-5 with TRBJ1-2; TRBD1 aligns across 9 bases. Germline V gives CDR1 MNHEY, CDR2 SVGAGI. The CDR3 has 14 residues. J lost 8 bases, V lost 7 bases, and 11 bases had no gene match. This CDR3 is CASKARDRASGYTF. In DNA form, the CDR3 reads TGTGCCAGCAAAGCCCGGGACAGGGCATCCGGCTACACCTTC.

The J gene is TRBJ1-1, the V gene TRBV29-1; no definite D call. Per the germline V gene, CDR1 is SQVTM and CDR2 is ANQGSEA. Trimming took 2 bases from V and 7 from J, leaving 11 bases between them. CDR3 length equals 12 residues. CDR3 residues: CSVEISRLEAFF. The DNA of the CDR3 is TGCAGCGTTGAAATCAGTCGGCTTGAAGCTTTCTTT. The full variable domain, in which reference TRBV29-1 and TRBJ1-1 provide the parts outside the CDR3, is SAVISQKPSRDICQRGTSLTIQCQVDSQVTMMFWYRQQPGQSLTLIATANQGSEATYESGFVIDKFPISRPNLTFSTLTVSNMSPEDSSIYLCSVEISRLEAFFGQGTRLTVV.

This rearrangement joins TRBV6-1 to TRBJ2-3; the D is unclear. The germline V and J ends were trimmed by 2 bases and 0 bases, with 15 bases remaining between them. Germline V gene sequence: CDR1 MNHNS, CDR2 SASEGT. This CDR3 is built from 17 residues. CDR3 coding DNA: TGTGCCAGCAGTGAACCACGACTGTTCGCTAGCACAGATACGCAGTATTTT. This sequence encodes CASSEPRLFASTDTQYF.

The genes are TRBV30 and TRBJ1-1; no firm D call. In germline, CDR1 is GTSNPN, CDR2 SVGIG (reference sequence). CDR3 size: 14 residues. Trimming removed 2 bases from V and 8 bases from J, with 18 bases in between. The CDR3 spells CAWSPPRERQEAFF. CDR3 nucleotides: TGTGCCTGGAGTCCACCCAGAGAGCGCCAGGAAGCTTTCTTT.

The CDR3 sequence is CASSQDRREKLFF. The CDR3 DNA reads as TGCGCCAGCAGCCAAGACCGCAGGGAAAAACTGTTTTTT. The chain is built from TRBV4-3 and TRBJ1-4; D call uncertain. The CDR3 loop spans 13 amino acids. Germline V gene sequence: CDR1 LGHNA, CDR2 YSLEER. V gave up 0 bases and J gave up 8 bases, with 7 bases separating them.

The chain combines TRBV27 with TRBJ2-5; D not resolved. The CDR3 extends over 16 amino acids. The V gene's germline CDR1 is MNHEY and CDR2 SMNVEV (reference sequence). Trimming took 5 bases from V and 2 from J, leaving 18 bases between them. The CDR3, as DNA: TGTGCCAGCAGTCCTCAAAAGGGCAGAAAGCAAGAGACCCAGTACTTC. Its protein is CASSPQKGRKQETQYF.

This chain uses TRBV7-6 with TRBJ2-2, with D possibly being TRBD2 (5 bases). V was shortened by 3 bases and J by 5 bases, with 7 bases between the two germline ends. Germline CDR1 reads SGHVS; CDR2 reads FNYEAQ. This CDR3 is built from 13 residues. For the CDR3, the DNA is TGTGCCAGCAGCTTCCTAGCTACCGGGGAGCTGTTTTTT. As protein: CASSFLATGELFF. Based on the CDR3 plus reference TRBV7-6 and TRBJ2-2, the full variable domain is GAGVSQSPRYKVTKRGQDVALRCDPISGHVSLYWYRQALGQGPEFLTYFNYEAQQDKSGLPNDRFSAERPEGSISTLTIQRTEQRDSAMYRCASSFLATGELFFGEGSRLTVL.

The V gene is TRBV20-1, the J gene TRBJ1-1; D is unclear. Trimming pared 3 bases from V and 7 bases from J, leaving 9 bases between. The germline V gene encodes CDR1 DFQATT and CDR2 SNEGSKA (reference sequence). The CDR3 has 11 amino acids. The CDR3 loop is CSARNGREAFF. In nucleotides, the CDR3 is TGCAGTGCTAGGAATGGGCGTGAAGCTTTCTTT.